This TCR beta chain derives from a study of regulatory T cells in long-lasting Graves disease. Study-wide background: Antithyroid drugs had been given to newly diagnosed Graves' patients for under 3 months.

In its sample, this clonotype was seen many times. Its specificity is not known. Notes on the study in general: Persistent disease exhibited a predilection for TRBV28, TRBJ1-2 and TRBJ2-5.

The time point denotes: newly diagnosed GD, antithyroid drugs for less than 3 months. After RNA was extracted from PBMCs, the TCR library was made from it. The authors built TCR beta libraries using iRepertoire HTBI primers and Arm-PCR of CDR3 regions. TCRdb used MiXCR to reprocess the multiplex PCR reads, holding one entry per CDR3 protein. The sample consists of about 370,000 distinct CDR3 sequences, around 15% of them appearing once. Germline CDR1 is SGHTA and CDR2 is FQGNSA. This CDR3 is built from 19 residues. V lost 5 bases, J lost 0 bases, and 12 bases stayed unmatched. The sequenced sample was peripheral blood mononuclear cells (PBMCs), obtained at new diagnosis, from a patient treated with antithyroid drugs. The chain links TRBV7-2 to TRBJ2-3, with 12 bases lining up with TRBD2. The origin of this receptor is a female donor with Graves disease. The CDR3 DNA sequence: TGTGCCAGCAGCCTGCGACTAGCGGGAGTCCCTTATAGCACAGATACGCAGTATTTT. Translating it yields CASSLRLAGVPYSTDTQYF.